Listed below are T cell receptor beta chains from one sample, sequenced in a study of blood T cell repertoires in COVID-19. TCRdb keeps only in-frame clones here, not all; method: immunoSEQ multiplex PCR. This table has fewer than 250,000 clones, about 85% appearing once. Specimen: peripheral blood. All receptors come from a man in his 70s with acute or convalescent COVID-19. CDR3s include the opening cysteine and the closing phenylalanine or tryptophan. D genes are given only for firm matches. Clone size is stated in some rows and not others, as once, few, many or a class when expanded.

v_call	j_call	clone_size	d_call	cdr3_aa	cdr3_nt
TRBV25-1	TRBJ1-1	once	NA	CASSEIDTRGNTEAFF	TGTGCCAGCAGTGAAATAGATACCAGGGGGAACACTGAAGCTTTCTTT
TRBV2	TRBJ2-2	NA	NA	CASSARGPVELFF	TGTGCCAGCAGTGCAAGGGGTCCGGTGGAGCTGTTTTTT
TRBV3-1/TRBV3-2	TRBJ1-4	NA	TRBD1	CASSLHRGRDEKLFF	TGTGCCAGCAGCTTGCACAGGGGGCGTGATGAAAAACTGTTTTTT
TRBV19	TRBJ1-4	NA	TRBD1	CASSAGTGRSEEKLFF	TGTGCCAGTAGCGCCGGGACAGGGAGGTCAGAGGAAAAACTGTTTTTT
TRBV19	TRBJ2-7	NA	NA	CASSSRGHDSDIYPKYEQYF	TGTGCCAGTAGTAGCCGGGGACACGACTCGGATATATACCCAAAATACGAGCAGTACTTC
TRBV29-1	TRBJ2-1	NA	TRBD1	CSVSRDRVNNEQFF	TGCAGCGTTTCCCGGGACAGGGTAAACAATGAGCAGTTCTTC
TRBV5-1	TRBJ2-6	NA	NA	CASSPRAPAGANVLTF	TGCGCCAGCAGTCCCAGGGCCCCCGCTGGGGCCAACGTCCTGACTTTC
TRBV5-1	TRBJ1-1	NA	NA	CASSTPMEGTEAFF	TGCGCCAGCAGCACCCCGATGGAGGGGACTGAAGCTTTCTTT
TRBV3-1/TRBV3-2	TRBJ1-1	NA	NA	CASSPFVMAVAPEAFF	TGTGCCAGCAGCCCATTTGTCATGGCGGTAGCCCCTGAAGCTTTCTTT
TRBV6-6	TRBJ1-2	few	NA	CASSSESNFNYGYTF	TGTGCCAGCAGCTCCGAGTCCAACTTCAACTATGGCTACACCTTC
TRBV2	TRBJ1-1	few	NA	CASSARGWTEAFF	TGTGCCAGCAGTGCCCGGGGGTGGACTGAAGCTTTCTTT
TRBV27	TRBJ2-2	NA	NA	CASRPGMNTGELFF	TGTGCCAGCAGGCCAGGGATGAACACCGGGGAGCTGTTTTTT
TRBV6-5	TRBJ1-5	NA	TRBD1	CASSTQGSNQPQHF	TGTGCCAGCAGTACACAGGGGAGCAATCAGCCCCAGCATTTT
TRBV18	TRBJ2-7	few	NA	CASSRLKTLDEQYF	TGTGCCAGCTCACGACTAAAAACCCTCGACGAGCAGTACTTC
TRBV5-1	TRBJ2-3	NA	NA	CASSIGTSSTSTDTQYF	TGCGCCAGCAGCATCGGGACTTCTTCAACTAGCACAGATACGCAGTATTTT
TRBV3-1/TRBV3-2	TRBJ2-1	NA	NA	CASSQRGAGPYNEQFF	TGTGCCAGCAGCCAGAGGGGTGCGGGACCCTACAATGAGCAGTTCTTC
TRBV7-6	TRBJ2-2	NA	TRBD2	CASSLTLAGDTGELFF	TGTGCCAGCAGCTTAACCCTAGCGGGAGACACCGGGGAGCTGTTTTTT
TRBV6-6	TRBJ2-7	NA	TRBD2	CASNAGGRYEQYF	TGTGCCAGCAACGCGGGAGGGCGGTACGAGCAGTACTTC
TRBV5-1	TRBJ2-3	NA	NA	CASSLVQFTDTQYF	TGCGCCAGCAGCTTGGTGCAGTTCACAGATACGCAGTATTTT
TRBV9	TRBJ2-2	NA	NA	CASSVVARSGELFF	TGTGCCAGCAGCGTAGTGGCCAGATCCGGGGAGCTGTTTTTT
TRBV29-1	TRBJ1-3	NA	NA	CSVEDHGGSLGNTIYF	TGCAGCGTTGAAGACCACGGAGGGAGTCTAGGAAACACCATATATTTT
TRBV2	TRBJ2-3	NA	NA	CASSQNNWDTQYF	TGTGCCAGCAGTCAAAATAACTGGGATACGCAGTATTTT